This T cell receptor beta chain is from a study of cytomegalovirus exposure and HLA in healthy donors. The PCR used 60 Vbeta and 13 Jbeta primers. TCRdb's copy holds only in-frame clones and misses some; the assay was immunoSEQ multiplex PCR. This table holds 150,000 or so clones, roughly four fifths found once. Each donor's status was that of a healthy bone marrow donor. This clone was seen once. Its antigen is not known. Whole-study results and caveats: In a later analysis, several top co-occurrence clusters appeared linked to parvovirus B19, influenza, CMV and Epstein-Barr virus. An analysis done earlier found most TCR beta V segments productive about 90% or about 30% of the time.

The CDR3 consists of 15 residues. The germline V and J ends were trimmed by 6 bases and 2 bases, with 15 bases remaining between them. Germline V gene data show CDR1 as SNHLY and CDR2 as FYNNEI. This chain connects TRBV2 to TRBJ2-3, with D tentatively TRBD1 (5 bases). The TCR comes from a man aged 25 to 40 in good health and CMV-seropositive. Sequencing was performed on PBMCs. CDR3 protein: CASRPLGLVTDTQYF. The CDR3 DNA reads TGTGCCAGCAGACCCTTGGGGCTAGTCACAGATACGCAGTATTTT.